This is a list of T cell receptor beta chains from one sample in a study of shared clonotypes between healthy human individuals. The repertoire was sequenced with immunoSEQ multiplex PCR; TCRdb's copy has only in-frame clones and lacks some. The sample consists of around 600,000 clones, roughly 98% of them appearing once. The sample was naive CD8+ T cells sorted from blood. These receptor sequences come from a man aged 25-45 years in good health. CDR3s include the opening cysteine and the closing phenylalanine or tryptophan. The order of the fields is clone size, V gene, J gene, D gene, CDR3 protein, CDR3 DNA. A D gene is named only where the DNA matches it firmly. Expanded clones get a size class; other rows say once, few or many, or leave the size out.

.,TRBV11-2,TRBJ2-7,TRBD1,CASSLDSWDRSYEQYF,TGTGCCAGCAGCTTAGATTCCTGGGACAGGTCCTACGAGCAGTACTTC
.,TRBV5-5,TRBJ2-2,TRBD2,CASSPPLAGGWVNTGELFF,TGTGCCAGCAGCCCCCCCCTAGCGGGAGGTTGGGTGAACACCGGGGAGCTGTTTTTT
.,TRBV7-8,TRBJ1-1,.,CASSVRPMGTNTEAFF,TGTGCCAGCAGCGTAAGACCAATGGGAACGAACACTGAAGCTTTCTTT
.,TRBV6-5,TRBJ1-2,TRBD1,CASSQGTANYGYTF,TGTGCCAGCAGTCAGGGGACAGCTAACTATGGCTACACCTTC
few,TRBV13,TRBJ2-7,TRBD1,CASSFGTGSSYEQYF,TGTGCCAGCAGCTTCGGGACAGGGAGCTCCTACGAGCAGTACTTC
.,TRBV28,TRBJ2-7,TRBD2,CASSFRLAGGPGEQYF,TGTGCCAGCAGTTTCCGGCTAGCGGGAGGGCCTGGCGAGCAGTACTTC
.,TRBV6-1,TRBJ1-5,.,CASSEPPGYRDSNQPQHF,TGTGCCAGCAGTGAACCTCCCGGCTACAGGGATAGCAATCAGCCCCAGCATTTT
.,TRBV5-5,TRBJ1-5,.,CASSYDRNSNQPQHF,TGTGCCAGCAGCTACGACAGGAATAGCAATCAGCCCCAGCATTTT
once,TRBV11-3,TRBJ2-7,.,CASSLEGATTYEQYF,TGTGCCAGCAGCTTAGAGGGTGCAACCACCTACGAGCAGTACTTC
once,TRBV9,TRBJ2-1,TRBD1,CASSGRTGLDEQFF,TGTGCCAGCAGCGGCCGGACAGGGTTGGATGAGCAGTTCTTC
once,TRBV6-1,TRBJ2-7,.,CASSFTSAAYEQYF,TGTGCCAGCAGTTTCACCTCTGCGGCCTACGAGCAGTACTTC
.,TRBV28,TRBJ2-3,.,CASLPQGGIGLRDTQYF,TGTGCCAGCCTCCCGCAAGGCGGTATAGGGTTGAGGGATACGCAGTATTTT
.,TRBV29-1,TRBJ1-5,.,CSVEDGFNQPQHF,TGCAGCGTTGAAGATGGCTTCAATCAGCCCCAGCATTTT
.,TRBV2,TRBJ1-1,.,CASGPSGGVTEAFF,TGTGCCAGCGGCCCGTCTGGGGGAGTGACTGAAGCTTTCTTT
once,TRBV7-9,TRBJ2-1,.,CASSLDPYNEQFF,TGTGCCAGCAGCTTAGACCCCTACAATGAGCAGTTCTTC
.,TRBV19,TRBJ1-5,TRBD1,CASSSPGTGGGIVNQPQHF,TGTGCCAGTAGTAGCCCCGGGACAGGGGGGGGTATCGTCAATCAGCCCCAGCATTTT
.,TRBV27,TRBJ2-5,.,CARVGQETQYF,TGTGCCAGAGTAGGACAAGAGACCCAGTACTTC
.,TRBV7-6,TRBJ2-1,.,CASSLGSNEQFF,TGTGCCAGCAGCTTAGGGTCAAATGAGCAGTTCTTC
.,TRBV7-9,TRBJ2-7,.,CASSFNDQTSIYEQYF,TGTGCCAGCAGCTTTAATGACCAAACCTCAATATACGAGCAGTACTTC
.,TRBV18,TRBJ2-7,.,CASSSSDGYEQYF,TGTGCCAGCTCATCCTCAGACGGATACGAGCAGTACTTC
.,TRBV14,TRBJ1-1,.,CASSLLGGTEAFF,TGTGCCAGCAGCCTACTAGGGGGCACTGAAGCTTTCTTT
.,TRBV9,TRBJ2-3,.,CASSVGQTVQTQYF,TGTGCCAGCAGCGTAGGCCAGACGGTTCAGACGCAGTATTTT
.,TRBV29-1,TRBJ2-5,TRBD1,CSVETGGRETQYF,TGCAGCGTTGAAACAGGGGGCAGGGAGACCCAGTACTTC
.,TRBV13,TRBJ2-1,.,CASSSEIDGEQFF,TGTGCCAGCAGCTCCGAGATTGATGGTGAGCAGTTCTTC
.,TRBV2,TRBJ2-7,.,CASARDSLYEQYF,TGTGCCAGCGCCCGGGACTCCCTCTACGAGCAGTACTTC
.,TRBV4-2,TRBJ1-1,.,CASRTDGNTEAFF,TGTGCCAGCAGAACAGACGGGAACACTGAAGCTTTCTTT